The source of this T cell receptor beta chain is a study of T-cell reconstitution after alpha-beta-depleted transplantation in children. Study findings and constraints: Some patients' high day-60 TCRbeta diversity was traced to surviving recipient T cells and thymic progenitors.

A TCRbeta library incorporating unique molecular identifiers was prepared. MiXCR, applied by TCRdb to the PCR reads, yields one record per CDR3 protein. The table has around 420,000 distinct CDR3 sequences, 15% to 20% seen once. Germline CDR1 and CDR2: DFQATT and SNEGSKA (reference sequence). The CDR3 spans 12 residues. V lost 4 bases, J lost 4 bases, and 7 bases lay in between. Notes on this clonotype: Antigen specificity is unknown.

Sequenced here: PBMCs, mostly from graft donor cells, sampled 360 days after TCRalphabeta/CD19-depleted stem cell transplant. This receptor was obtained from a boy in the first two years of life who had a stem cell transplant for Wiskott-Aldrich syndrome, so the T cells may come from the graft donor. V and J are TRBV20-1 and TRBJ2-2; D might be TRBD1 or TRBD2, each matching 5 bases. The CDR3 protein is CSAMGPTGELFF. CDR3 nucleotides: TGCAGTGCTATGGGACCCACCGGGGAGCTGTTTTTT.